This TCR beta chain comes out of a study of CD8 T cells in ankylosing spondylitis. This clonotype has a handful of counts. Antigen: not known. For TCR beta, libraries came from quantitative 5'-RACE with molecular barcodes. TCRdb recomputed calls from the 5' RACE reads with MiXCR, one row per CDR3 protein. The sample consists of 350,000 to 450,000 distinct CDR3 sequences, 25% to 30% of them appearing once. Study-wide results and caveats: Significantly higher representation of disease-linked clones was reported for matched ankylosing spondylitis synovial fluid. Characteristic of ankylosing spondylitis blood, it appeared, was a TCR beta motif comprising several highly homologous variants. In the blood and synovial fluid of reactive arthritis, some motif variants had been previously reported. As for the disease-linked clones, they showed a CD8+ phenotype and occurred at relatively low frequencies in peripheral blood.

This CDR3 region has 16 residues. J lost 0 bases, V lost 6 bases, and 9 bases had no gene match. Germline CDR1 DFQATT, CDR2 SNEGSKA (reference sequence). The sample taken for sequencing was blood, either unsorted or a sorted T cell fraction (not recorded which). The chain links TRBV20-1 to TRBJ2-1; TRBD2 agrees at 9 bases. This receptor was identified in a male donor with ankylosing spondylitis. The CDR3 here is CSAAGLASYSYNEQFF. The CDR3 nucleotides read TGCAGTGCAGCGGGACTAGCATCGTACTCCTACAATGAGCAGTTCTTC.